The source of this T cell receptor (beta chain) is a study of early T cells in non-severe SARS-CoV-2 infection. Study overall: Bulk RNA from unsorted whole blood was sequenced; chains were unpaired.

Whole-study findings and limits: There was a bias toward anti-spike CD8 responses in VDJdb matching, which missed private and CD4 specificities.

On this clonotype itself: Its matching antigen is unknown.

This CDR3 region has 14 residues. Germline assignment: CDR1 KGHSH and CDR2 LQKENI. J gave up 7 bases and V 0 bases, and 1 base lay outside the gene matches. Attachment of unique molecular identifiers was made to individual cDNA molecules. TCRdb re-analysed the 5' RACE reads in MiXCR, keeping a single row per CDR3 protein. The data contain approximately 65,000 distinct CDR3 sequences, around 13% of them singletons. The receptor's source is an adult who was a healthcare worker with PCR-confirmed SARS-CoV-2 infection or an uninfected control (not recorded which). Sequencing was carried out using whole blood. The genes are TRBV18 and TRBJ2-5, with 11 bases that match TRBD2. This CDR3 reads CASSPPGTSGTQYF. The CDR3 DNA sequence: TGTGCCAGCTCACCACCTGGGACTAGCGGGACCCAGTACTTC.